This T cell receptor (beta chain) appears in the sequencing data of a study of blood T cell repertoires in COVID-19. The CDR3 totals 14 residues. With V trimmed by 5 bases and J by 4 bases, 7 bases remained unmatched. The V gene's germline CDR1 is LNHDA and CDR2 SQIVND (reference sequence). Sequencing was performed with immunoSEQ multiplex PCR; in TCRdb, only in-frame clones are kept and a portion is missing. The profile covers hundreds of thousands of clones, with approximately 86% appearing a single time and around 13% taken by the ten largest. J is TRBJ2-5 and V is TRBV19; 7 bases line up with TRBD1. Sequenced sample: peripheral blood. This TCR came from a woman aged 70 to 79 with COVID-19, enrolled during active disease. The chain's CDR3 is CASSSDREGETQYF. The CDR3 DNA is TGTGCCAGTAGTTCAGACAGGGAAGGAGAGACCCAGTACTTC.